These 27 T cell receptor beta chains share one sample of origin, sequenced in a study of TIL therapy for anti-PD-1-resistant metastatic lung cancer. Indicated time point: pre-treatment sample, taken before nivolumab and TIL therapy. Sequencing used immunoSEQ v3. Method: immunoSEQ multiplex PCR; TCRdb's copy keeps in-frame clones and lacks some. The sample gives 54,000 or so clones, roughly 84% of which show up once; 2.5% to 3% is in the top ten. The starting material was blood, obtained at baseline. The receptors shown here come from a person aged 25 to 85 with non-small cell lung cancer.

This chain uses TRBV6-5 with TRBJ1-1; D uncertain. The CDR3 contains 11 residues. Trimming left V 6 bases short and J 11 bases short, with 13 bases between. Germline V CDR1 and CDR2: MNHEY, SVGAGI. CDR3: CASRSGRVAFF. The CDR3 DNA follows: TGTGCCAGCAGGTCGGGGAGAGTCGCTTTCTTT.

The gene calls are TRBV6-7 and TRBJ1-5, with a tentative D call TRBD1 (6 bases). TRBV6-7 is reported as an ORF; its role is uncertain. Trimming left V 2 bases short and J 6 bases short, with 14 bases between. This CDR3 comprises 15 residues. The CDR3 sequence is CASSYPNTGTQPQHF. The CDR3 region has the DNA TGTGCCAGCAGTTACCCCAATACAGGGACTCAGCCCCAGCATTTT.

The V call is TRBV15, the J call TRBJ1-5, with TRBD1 as a possible D gene (5 bases). The germline gives CDR1 LNHNV, CDR2 YYDKDF (reference sequence). The V end lost 0 bases, the J end lost 11 bases, and 17 bases lay between the germline ends. The CDR3 extends over 15 amino acids. The CDR3 region is CATSRDTGRDWAQHF. The CDR3 nucleotides read TGTGCCACCAGCAGAGATACGGGCAGGGACTGGGCCCAGCATTTT.

CDR3 sequence reads: CASSLRSQETQYF. The CDR3 region has the DNA TGTGCCAGCAGCTTACGGAGTCAAGAGACCCAGTACTTC. The chain joins TRBV7-9 to TRBJ2-5, with D uncertain. Germline CDR1 and CDR2: SEHNR and FQNEAQ (reference sequence). Trimming shortened V by 2 bases and J by 2 bases, and 6 bases separated the two germline ends. The CDR3 consists of 13 residues.

J is TRBJ1-1 and V is TRBV10-1, with 8 nucleotides matching TRBD1. The CDR3 sequence is 12 residues long. Germline lookup yields CDR1 WNHNN and CDR2 SYGVQD (reference sequence). Trimming cost V 4 bases and J 10 bases; bases outside gene matches: 5. This CDR3 reads CASSGVTGGAFF. The CDR3 bases are TGCGCCAGCAGTGGAGTTACAGGGGGAGCTTTCTTT.

This chain connects TRBV3-1 (or the pseudogene TRBV3-2) to TRBJ2-3; 10 nucleotides line up with TRBD2. The CDR3 has 16 residues. The V gene's germline CDR1 is LGHDT and CDR2 YNNKEL (reference sequence). With V trimmed by 4 bases and J by 4 bases, 8 bases remained unmatched. The CDR3 DNA is TGTGCCAGCAGCCCAAGAGCGGGAGGGGTGGCAGATACGCAGTATTTT. Its protein is CASSPRAGGVADTQYF.

The gene calls are TRBV18 and TRBJ2-3; TRBD2 aligns across 9 bases. The germline V gene encodes CDR1 KGHSH and CDR2 LQKENI. This CDR3 has 15 amino acids. The ends lost 2 bases at V and 3 bases at J; junction bases unmatched: 3. CDR3 coding DNA: TGTGCCAGCTCACCATTAGCGGGAGAAACAGATACGCAGTATTTT. It yields the protein CASSPLAGETDTQYF.

The CDR3 here is CASSQPGGTSGGSHNEQFF. In DNA, the CDR3 is TGTGCCAGCAGCCAACCTGGGGGGACTAGCGGGGGTTCGCACAATGAGCAGTTCTTC. V usage is TRBV4-2 and J usage is TRBJ2-1; 14 bases fit TRBD2. The CDR3 sequence is 19 residues long. Germline V lookup: CDR1 LGHNA, CDR2 YNFKEQ. V shed 2 bases and J 5 bases; nucleotides not matched to a gene: 11.

This chain links TRBV25-1 with TRBJ1-1; D remains ambiguous. The CDR3 contains 14 residues. V shed 5 bases and J shed 2 bases, with 12 bases lying between them. From germline, CDR1 is MGHDK and CDR2 SYGVNS. The CDR3 DNA sequence: TGTGCCAGCAGTCCGGCGGGCCCCAACACTGAAGCTTTCTTT. Residues: CASSPAGPNTEAFF.

This clone was counted once. The chain links TRBV11-2 to TRBJ1-1; D possibly corresponds to TRBD1 (5 bases). Trimming removed 1 base at V and 0 bases at J, with 9 bases between. This CDR3 has 15 residues. Germline CDR1 is SGHAT and CDR2 is FQNNGV. Here the CDR3 DNA reads TGTGCCAGCAGCTTAGTGGGGGGAATGAACACTGAAGCTTTCTTT. Encoded protein: CASSLVGGMNTEAFF.

The V and J genes are TRBV3-1 (or the pseudogene TRBV3-2) and TRBJ2-5, with D tentatively TRBD1 or TRBD2 (5 bases each). Trimming cost V 1 base and J 4 bases, with 13 bases left between them. Germline values: CDR1 LGHDT, CDR2 YNNKEL (reference sequence). This CDR3 spans 15 amino acids. This CDR3 reads CASSQAEGQGETQYF. CDR3 in DNA: TGTGCCAGCAGCCAAGCCGAGGGGCAGGGAGAGACCCAGTACTTC.

J is TRBJ1-1 and V is TRBV5-1; 12 nucleotides line up with TRBD1. Germline CDR1 and CDR2: SGHRS and YFSETQ. This CDR3 region has 17 residues. After removal of 4 bases from V and 1 base from J, the junction contained 8 bases not matched to a gene. The CDR3 spells CASSGPGQGAPNTEAFF. The CDR3 DNA follows: TGCGCCAGCAGCGGCCCGGGACAGGGGGCCCCGAACACTGAAGCTTTCTTT. The complete variable domain, with remaining parts taken from reference TRBV5-1 and TRBJ1-1, reads KAGVTQTPRYLIKTRGQQVTLSCSPISGHRSVSWYQQTPGQGLQFLFEYFSETQRNKGNFPGRFSGRQFSNSRSEMNVSTLELGDSALYLCASSGPGQGAPNTEAFFGQGTRLTVV.

V gene TRBV2 combines with J gene TRBJ1-3; D gene unclear. Germline CDR1 and CDR2: SNHLY and FYNNEI. The CDR3 extends over 15 amino acids. The ends were cut back, 10 bases at V and 3 bases at J, with 19 bases in the middle. CDR3 DNA: TGTGCCATCCCCTCGGGAGGTAGTAATGGAAACACCATATATTTT. Encoded protein: CAIPSGGSNGNTIYF.

In DNA, the CDR3 is TGTGCCAGCAGTGAATGGGAGCTTCAGGGCCCCTATGGCTACACCTTC. It codes for CASSEWELQGPYGYTF. The genes are TRBV2 and TRBJ1-2; D might be TRBD1 (5 bases). This CDR3 comprises 16 residues. Germline-derived CDR1 and CDR2 are SNHLY and FYNNEI. Trimming stripped 2 bases from V and 4 bases from J, with 17 bases between.

The J gene is TRBJ1-4, the V gene TRBV7-2, with TRBD1 matching 8 bases. Germline CDR1 SGHTA, CDR2 FQGNSA. CDR3 length equals 14 residues. With 4 bases clipped from V and 10 bases from J, the junction kept 8 bases outside the gene matches. The DNA of the CDR3 is TGTGCCAGCAGCTCCTTAGGGGACAGGACAAAACTGTTTTTT. Its protein product is CASSSLGDRTKLFF.

J is TRBJ2-7 and V is TRBV5-8, with D unresolved. Germline V CDR1 and CDR2: SGHTS, YDEGEE. The V end was cut by 1 base, the J end by 6 bases, with 11 bases between. The CDR3 has 13 residues. In nucleotides, the CDR3 is TGTGCCAGCAGCTTGCCGGCCCTCTCCGAGCAGTACTTC. As protein: CASSLPALSEQYF.

The V call is TRBV6-2 or TRBV6-3, the J call TRBJ2-1, with D perhaps TRBD2 (5 bases). This CDR3 spans 15 amino acids. The V gene lost 2 bases and the J gene lost 6 bases, with 14 bases spanning the gap. Germline assignment: CDR1 MNHEY and CDR2 SVGEGT. CDR3 amino acids: CASSYERVPSNEQFF. In nucleotides, the CDR3 is TGTGCCAGCAGTTACGAGAGGGTTCCAAGCAATGAGCAGTTCTTC.

This rearrangement joins TRBV11-1 to TRBJ1-2; perhaps TRBD1 as D (6 bases). Germline V CDR1 and CDR2: SGHAT, FQDESV (reference sequence). V shed 4 bases and J shed 6 bases, with 18 bases lying between them. CDR3 size: 15 residues. CDR3 region: CASSSQGPVENGYTF. The CDR3 DNA is TGTGCCAGCAGCTCCCAGGGGCCAGTGGAAAATGGCTACACCTTC.

The gene calls are TRBV3-1 (or the pseudogene TRBV3-2) and TRBJ2-7; D is tentatively TRBD1 or TRBD2 (5 bases each). The CDR3 sequence is 13 residues long. The germline gives CDR1 LGHDT, CDR2 YNNKEL (reference sequence). V lost 2 bases to trimming and J lost 6 bases, with 11 bases between them. The CDR3 here is CASSQPKGSEQYF. CDR3 sequence (DNA): TGTGCCAGCAGCCAACCAAAGGGGAGCGAGCAGTACTTC.

This chain joins TRBV2 and TRBJ1-1; no reliable D call. CDR1 is SNHLY, CDR2 FYNNEI, per germline. The ends were cut back, 6 bases at V and 0 bases at J, with 5 bases in the middle. The CDR3 extends over 12 amino acids. The CDR3 is CASSELNTEAFF. CDR3 sequence (DNA): TGTGCCAGCAGCGAGTTGAACACTGAAGCTTTCTTT.

The V and J genes are TRBV27 and TRBJ2-1; 9 bases align to TRBD2. From germline, CDR1 is MNHEY and CDR2 SMNVEV (reference sequence). V shed 5 bases and J 2 bases; nucleotides not matched to a gene: 16. The CDR3 covers 19 residues. Written as DNA, the CDR3 is TGTGCCAGCAGTCGGCCCGAAAATCCGGGACTAGCCACCTACAATGAGCAGTTCTTC. This gives the protein CASSRPENPGLATYNEQFF.

V gene TRBV12-5 combines with J gene TRBJ2-2, with 12 bases that match TRBD1. CDR1 is LGHNT and CDR2 is FRNRAP in the germline V gene. The CDR3 has 15 amino acids. After removal of 7 bases from V and 6 bases from J, the junction contained 6 bases not matched to a gene. The CDR3 here is CASAWGQGAAGELFF. In nucleotides, the CDR3 is TGTGCTAGTGCCTGGGGACAGGGGGCCGCCGGGGAGCTGTTTTTT.

The V gene is TRBV28, the J gene TRBJ2-7, with D perhaps matching TRBD1 (5 bases). This CDR3 region has 14 residues. Trimming took off 6 bases at V and 4 bases at J, with 16 bases between the two ends. Germline CDR1 and CDR2: MDHEN and SYDVKM. CDR3 DNA sequence: TGTGCCAGCAGGCCGCTTGACAGATCGTACGAGCAGTACTTC. As protein: CASRPLDRSYEQYF.

This clone was picked up a small number of times. The genes are TRBV5-8 and TRBJ2-2; 8 bases line up with TRBD2. The CDR3 contains 15 residues. With 5 bases clipped from V and 0 bases from J, the junction kept 3 bases outside the gene matches. Germline CDR1 SGHTS, CDR2 YDEGEE. Here the CDR3 DNA reads TGTGCCAGCAGAGGGCGGGGGGCGAACACCGGGGAGCTGTTTTTT. Translating gives CASRGRGANTGELFF.

This sequence joins TRBV11-2 and TRBJ1-6, with unresolved D. Germline-derived CDR1 and CDR2 are SGHAT and FQNNGV. Trimming cost V 3 bases and J 8 bases, with 14 bases left between them. This CDR3 is 15 amino acids long. CDR3: CASSLDFPTDSPLHF. CDR3 sequence (DNA): TGTGCCAGCAGCTTGGACTTCCCTACGGATTCACCCCTCCACTTT. The whole variable domain, filled in from reference TRBV11-2 and TRBJ1-6, reads EAGVAQSPRYKIIEKRQSVAFWCNPISGHATLYWYQQILGQGPKLLIQFQNNGVVDDSQLPKDRFSAERLKGVDSTLKIQPAKLEDSAVYLCASSLDFPTDSPLHFGNGTRLTVT.

The J gene is TRBJ2-4, the V gene TRBV21-1; the tabulated D call, TRBD2, remains unverified against the DNA. TRBV21-1 represents a pseudogene. CDR3 length: 19 amino acids. CDR3 sequence reads: CASSKPGTSGRIAKNIQYF. CDR3 sequence (DNA): TGTGCCAGCAGCAAGCCCGGGACTAGCGGGAGAATAGCCAAAAACATTCAGTACTTC.

The gene calls are TRBV6-5 and TRBJ2-2; TRBD1 matches at 7 bases. CDR3 length equals 13 residues. Unmatched junction bases numbered 4, after V lost 6 bases and J lost 6 bases. Germline V CDR1 and CDR2: MNHEY, SVGAGI. CDR3 in DNA: TGTGCCAGCAGCACAGGGACAGCCGGGGAGCTGTTTTTT. This encodes CASSTGTAGELFF.